This T cell receptor (beta chain) is drawn from a study of cytomegalovirus exposure and HLA in healthy donors. Study-level information: T cells numbering around 190 million yielded some 120 million unique TCR beta sequences in an earlier analysis.

PCR employed 60 Vbeta and 13 Jbeta primers. Sequencing was performed with immunoSEQ multiplex PCR; in TCRdb, only in-frame clones are kept and a portion is missing. This table holds around 100,000 clones, nearly 80% found once. General study points: The study found most TCR sequences rare, yet found some public TCRs in many donors.

As regards this clone: Its target is not known.

The material sequenced was PBMCs. This TCR derives from a woman aged 40-49 years in good health and CMV-seropositive.

This CDR3 reads CASSLTSGSSYEQYF. As DNA, the CDR3 is TGTGCCAGCAGTTTGACTAGCGGTAGCTCCTACGAGCAGTACTTC. The chain joins TRBV28 to TRBJ2-7; 9 bases are a match to TRBD2. J was trimmed by 0 bases and V by 3 bases; bases with no gene match: 3. Germline-derived CDR1 and CDR2 are MDHEN and SYDVKM. The CDR3 has 15 amino acids.